This TCR beta chain is drawn from a study of T-cell reconstitution after alpha-beta-depleted transplantation in children. This CDR3 contains 13 residues. Trimming stripped 0 bases from V and 2 bases from J, with 4 bases between. The germline V gene encodes CDR1 LGHNA and CDR2 YNFKEQ. This clonotype came up a few times. What it recognizes is unknown. Study-wide results and limits: The origin of high day-60 TCRbeta diversity in some patients lay in surviving recipient T cells and thymic progenitors.

Unique molecular identifiers were used in preparing the TCRbeta library. TCRdb recomputed calls from the PCR reads with MiXCR, one row per CDR3 protein. The data hold around 580,000 distinct CDR3 sequences, with about 23% observed a single time. The chain uses TRBV4-2 and TRBJ2-5; no clear D. The TCR comes from a boy under three years old who had a stem cell transplant for acute myeloid leukemia, so the T cells may come from the graft donor. The source material was PBMCs, mostly from graft donor cells, sampled 360 days after TCRalphabeta/CD19-depleted stem cell transplant. The CDR3 DNA sequence: TGTGCCAGCAGCCAAGATGGGCAAGAGACCCAGTACTTC. Translation gives CASSQDGQETQYF.